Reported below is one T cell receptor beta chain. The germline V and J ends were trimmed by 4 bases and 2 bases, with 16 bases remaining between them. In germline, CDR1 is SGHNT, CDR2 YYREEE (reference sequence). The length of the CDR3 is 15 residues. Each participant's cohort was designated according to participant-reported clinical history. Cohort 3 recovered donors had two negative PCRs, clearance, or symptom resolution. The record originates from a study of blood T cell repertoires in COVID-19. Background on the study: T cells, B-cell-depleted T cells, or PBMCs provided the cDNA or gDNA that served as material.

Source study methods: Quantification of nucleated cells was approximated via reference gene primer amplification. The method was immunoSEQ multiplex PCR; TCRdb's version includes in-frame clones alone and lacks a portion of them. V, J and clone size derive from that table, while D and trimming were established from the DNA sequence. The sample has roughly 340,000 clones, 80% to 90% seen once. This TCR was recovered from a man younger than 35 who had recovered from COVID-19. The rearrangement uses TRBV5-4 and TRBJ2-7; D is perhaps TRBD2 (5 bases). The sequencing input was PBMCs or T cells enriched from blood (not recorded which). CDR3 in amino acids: CASSQEDFKTYEQYF. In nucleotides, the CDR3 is TGTGCCAGCAGCCAGGAGGACTTCAAGACCTACGAGCAGTACTTC. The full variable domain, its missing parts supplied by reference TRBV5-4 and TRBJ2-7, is ETGVTQSPTHLIKTRGQQVTLRCSSQSGHNTVSWYQQALGQGPQFIFQYYREEENGRGNFPPRFSGLQFPNYSSELNVNALELDDSALYLCASSQEDFKTYEQYFGPGTRLTVT.